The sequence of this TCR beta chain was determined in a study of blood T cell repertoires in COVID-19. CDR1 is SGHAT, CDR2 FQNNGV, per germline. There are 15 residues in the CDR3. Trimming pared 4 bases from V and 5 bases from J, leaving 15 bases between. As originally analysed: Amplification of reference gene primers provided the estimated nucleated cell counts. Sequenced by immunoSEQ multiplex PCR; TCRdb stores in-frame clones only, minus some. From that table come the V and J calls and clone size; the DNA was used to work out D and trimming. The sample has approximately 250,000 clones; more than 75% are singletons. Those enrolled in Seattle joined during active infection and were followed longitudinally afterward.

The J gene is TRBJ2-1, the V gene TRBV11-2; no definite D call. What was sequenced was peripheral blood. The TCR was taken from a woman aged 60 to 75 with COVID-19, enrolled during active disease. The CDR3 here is CASSYQAQHNNEQFF. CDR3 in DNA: TGTGCCAGCAGCTACCAGGCCCAACACAACAATGAGCAGTTCTTC.